A single sample is the source of the 5 T cell receptor beta chains below, sequenced in a study of shared clonotypes between healthy human individuals. Naive CD8 cells lacked CD45RO, underwent positive selection for CCR7 and left out terminally differentiated effector memory CD45RA+ cells. Assay used: immunoSEQ multiplex PCR; TCRdb lists only in-frame clones, some missing. This sample carries over 2 million clones, about 95% of them seen once, and the ten largest clones take roughly 1%. The sequenced sample consisted of naive CD8+ T cells sorted from blood. Every receptor here comes from a man aged 18 to 30 in good health.

The V call is TRBV5-8, the J call TRBJ1-5; no firm D call. The CDR3 length is 15 residues. Germline loops: CDR1 SGHTS, CDR2 YDEGEE. V was pared by 1 base and J by 0 bases, with 8 bases between. CDR3 amino acids: CASSLSQSSNQPQHF. The CDR3 DNA reads TGTGCCAGCAGCTTGTCCCAATCTAGCAATCAGCCCCAGCATTTT.

The V gene is TRBV2, the J gene TRBJ1-2; D is possibly TRBD1 (5 bases). CDR1 is SNHLY and CDR2 is FYNNEI in the germline V gene. The CDR3 extends over 13 amino acids. With 1 base removed from V and 12 bases from J, the gap between germline ends came to 15 bases. The CDR3 here is CASSEVNRLENTF. The CDR3 coding sequence is TGTGCCAGCAGTGAAGTTAACAGGCTCGAAAACACCTTC.

This chain links TRBV10-1 with TRBJ2-7, with 12 bases fitting TRBD2. Losses at the gene ends were 2 bases for V and 6 bases for J; bases not matched to a gene: 5. The CDR3 contains 15 residues. Germline assignment: CDR1 WNHNN and CDR2 SYGVQD (reference sequence). CDR3 residues: CASSEASGRAGEQYF. CDR3 nucleotides: TGCGCCAGCAGTGAGGCTAGCGGGAGGGCCGGCGAGCAGTACTTC.

This chain uses TRBV4-3 with TRBJ1-5; maybe TRBD1 (5 bases). V was cut by 1 base and J by 4 bases, with 17 bases left in between. Germline assignment: CDR1 LGHNA and CDR2 YSLEER. CDR3 length: 17 residues. The CDR3 region is CASSQGRSGGDNQPQHF. The CDR3 coding sequence is TGCGCCAGCAGCCAAGGCCGAAGTGGGGGGGATAATCAGCCCCAGCATTTT.

Of note for this clone: Other DNA sequences in the sample encode the same CDR3. The rearrangement links TRBV11-1 to TRBJ1-1; D unclear. V dropped 1 base and J dropped 6 bases, with 3 bases sitting between them. The CDR3 runs 11 residues. CDR1 SGHAT and CDR2 FQDESV come from the germline V gene (reference sequence). Here the CDR3 reads CASSLGAEAFF. The CDR3 coding sequence is TGTGCCAGCAGCTTAGGTGCTGAAGCTTTCTTT. The whole variable domain, remainder taken from reference TRBV11-1 and TRBJ1-1, is EAEVAQSPRYKITEKSQAVAFWCDPISGHATLYWYRQILGQGPELLVQFQDESVVDDSQLPKDRFSAERLKGVDSTLKIQPAELGDSAMYLCASSLGAEAFFGQGTRLTVV.